The T cell receptor (beta chain) under discussion was sequenced for a study of blood T cell repertoires in COVID-19. The germline V gene encodes CDR1 SGHAT and CDR2 FQNNGV. With 5 bases clipped from V and 5 bases from J, the junction kept 7 bases outside the gene matches. The CDR3 length is 17 residues. Sequencing was performed with immunoSEQ multiplex PCR; in TCRdb, only in-frame clones are kept and a portion is missing. The table has 150,000 or so clones, about three quarters seen once; the top ten hold around 4.8%. The clonotype was recovered from an elderly woman with active or convalescent COVID-19. The chain carries TRBV11-2 and TRBJ2-4; TRBD2 matches 15 bases. Sequencing input: peripheral blood. The CDR3, as DNA: TGTGCCAGCAGCCCAACCGGACTAGCGGGGGGGCAAAACATTCAGTACTTC. Amino acid sequence: CASSPTGLAGGQNIQYF.